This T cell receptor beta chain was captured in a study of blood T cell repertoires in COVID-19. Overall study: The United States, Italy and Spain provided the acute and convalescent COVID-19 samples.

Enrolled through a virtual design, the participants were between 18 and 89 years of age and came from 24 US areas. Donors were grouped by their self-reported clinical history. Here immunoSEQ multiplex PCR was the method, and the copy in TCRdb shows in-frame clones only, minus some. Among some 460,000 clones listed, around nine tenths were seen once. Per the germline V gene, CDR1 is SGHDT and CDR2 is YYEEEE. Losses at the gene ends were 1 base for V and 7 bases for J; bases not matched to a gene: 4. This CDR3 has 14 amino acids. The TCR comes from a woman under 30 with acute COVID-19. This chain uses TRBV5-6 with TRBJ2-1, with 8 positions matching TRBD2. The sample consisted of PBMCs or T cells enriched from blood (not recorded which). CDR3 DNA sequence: TGTGCCAGCAGCTTGAGGGGACTAGTAAATGAGCAGTTCTTC. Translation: CASSLRGLVNEQFF. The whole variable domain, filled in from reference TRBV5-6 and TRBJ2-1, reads DAGVTQSPTHLIKTRGQQVTLRCSPKSGHDTVSWYQQALGQGPQFIFQYYEEEERQRGNFPDRFSGHQFPNYSSELNVNALLLGDSALYLCASSLRGLVNEQFFGPGTRLTVL.